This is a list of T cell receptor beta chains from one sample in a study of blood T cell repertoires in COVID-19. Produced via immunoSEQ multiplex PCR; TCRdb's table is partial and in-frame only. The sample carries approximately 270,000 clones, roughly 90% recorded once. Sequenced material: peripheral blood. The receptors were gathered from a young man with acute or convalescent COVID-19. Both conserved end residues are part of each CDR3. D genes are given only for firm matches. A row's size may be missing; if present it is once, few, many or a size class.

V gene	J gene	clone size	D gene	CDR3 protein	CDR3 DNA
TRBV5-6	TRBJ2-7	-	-	CASSLVAGVGEQYF	TGTGCCAGCAGCTTGGTGGCAGGGGTAGGCGAGCAGTACTTC
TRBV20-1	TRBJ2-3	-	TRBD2	CSASVGGRTDTQYF	TGCAGTGCTAGTGTCGGCGGGAGAACAGATACGCAGTATTTT
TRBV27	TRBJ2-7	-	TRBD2	CASSLLAGGAYEQYF	TGTGCCAGCAGTTTATTAGCGGGGGGTGCCTACGAGCAGTACTTC
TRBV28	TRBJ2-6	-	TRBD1	CASSKDRRYSGANVLTF	TGTGCCAGCTCAAAGGACAGGCGTTACTCTGGGGCCAACGTCCTGACTTTC
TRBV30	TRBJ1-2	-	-	CAWSRTEGVGTF	TGTGCCTGGAGTCGAACCGAGGGGGTAGGCACCTTC
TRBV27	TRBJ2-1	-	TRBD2	CASSLSTRVAGGVYNEQFF	TGTGCCAGCAGTTTATCGACGAGAGTTGCGGGAGGGGTTTACAATGAGCAGTTCTTC
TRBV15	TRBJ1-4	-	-	CATSRARLFATNEKLFF	TGTGCCACCAGCAGAGCAAGACTATTTGCAACTAATGAAAAACTGTTTTTT
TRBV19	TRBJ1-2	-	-	CASTVDRTNYGYTF	TGTGCCAGTACAGTGGACAGAACTAACTATGGCTACACCTTC
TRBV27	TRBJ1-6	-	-	CASSLSAESSYNSPLHF	TGTGCCAGCAGTTTATCCGCGGAGAGCTCCTATAATTCACCCCTCCACTTT
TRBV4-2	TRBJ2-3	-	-	CASSQWLSGTDTQYF	TGTGCCAGCAGCCAATGGCTGTCAGGGACAGATACGCAGTATTTT
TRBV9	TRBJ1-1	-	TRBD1	CASSVASDRDTEAFF	TGTGCCAGCAGCGTAGCATCGGACAGGGACACTGAAGCTTTCTTT
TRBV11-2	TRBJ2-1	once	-	CASSHLDSLSSYNEQFF	TGTGCCAGCAGCCACCTGGACAGTTTGTCATCCTACAATGAGCAGTTCTTC
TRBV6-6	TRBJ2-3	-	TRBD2	CASSYSTPSGGLQYF	TGTGCCAGCAGTTACTCGACGCCTAGCGGGGGACTGCAGTATTTT
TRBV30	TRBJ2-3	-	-	CAWTGTDTQYF	TGTGCCTGGACCGGCACAGATACGCAGTATTTT
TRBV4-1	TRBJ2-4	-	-	CASSQGLSQPNIQYF	TGCGCCAGCAGCCAGGGACTTAGCCAACCAAACATTCAGTACTTC
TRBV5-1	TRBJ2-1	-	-	CASFIRGASGNEQFF	TGCGCCTCCTTCATAAGGGGGGCTAGCGGCAATGAGCAGTTCTTC
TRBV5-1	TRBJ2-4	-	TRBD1	CASSSGQGTNIQYF	TGCGCCAGCAGTTCGGGACAGGGGACAAACATTCAGTACTTC
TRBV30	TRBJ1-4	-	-	CAWGTNNEKLFF	TGTGCCTGGGGGACAAATAATGAAAAACTGTTTTTT
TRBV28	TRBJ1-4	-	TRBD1	CASSLRNGDREREKLFF	TGTGCCAGCAGTTTACGTAACGGGGACAGGGAGCGGGAAAAACTGTTTTTT
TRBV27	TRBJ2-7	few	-	CASSLTPGSYEQYF	TGTGCCAGCAGTTTAACCCCGGGATCCTACGAGCAGTACTTC
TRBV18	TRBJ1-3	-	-	CATPSGNTIYF	TGTGCCACCCCGAGTGGAAACACCATATATTTT
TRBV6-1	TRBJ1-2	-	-	CASSSSPGRGYGYTF	TGTGCCAGCAGTTCATCTCCGGGCCGGGGCTATGGCTACACCTTC
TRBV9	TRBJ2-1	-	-	CASSVVPTLNEQFF	TGTGCCAGCAGCGTAGTTCCTACTCTCAATGAGCAGTTCTTC
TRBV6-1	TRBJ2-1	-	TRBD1	CASSEGRGHSKGGRFNEQFF	TGTGCCAGCAGTGAAGGCAGGGGGCACTCTAAGGGGGGCCGGTTCAATGAGCAGTTCTTC
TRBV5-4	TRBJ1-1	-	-	CASSQWTGAEAFF	TGTGCCAGCAGCCAATGGACTGGAGCTGAAGCTTTCTTT
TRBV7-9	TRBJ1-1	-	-	CASSRGNTEAFF	TGTGCCAGCAGCCGGGGGAACACTGAAGCTTTCTTT
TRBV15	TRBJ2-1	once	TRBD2	CATSDLTSGDNEQFF	TGTGCCACCAGCGATTTGACTAGCGGAGACAATGAGCAGTTCTTC
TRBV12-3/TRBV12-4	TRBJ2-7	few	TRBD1	CASSFDRGYEQYF	TGTGCCAGCAGTTTTGACAGGGGCTACGAGCAGTACTTC
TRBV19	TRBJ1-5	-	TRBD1	CASSRQGAQPQHF	TGTGCCAGTAGTCGACAGGGGGCTCAGCCCCAGCATTTT
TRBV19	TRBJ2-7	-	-	CASSRGGTAYSYEQYF	TGTGCCAGTAGTCGGGGGGGGACAGCTTACTCCTACGAGCAGTACTTC
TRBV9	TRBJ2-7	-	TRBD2	CASSTGTRGSYEQYF	TGTGCCAGCAGCACCGGGACTAGGGGCTCCTACGAGCAGTACTTC
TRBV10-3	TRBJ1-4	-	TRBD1	CATRPEGQGNEKLFF	TGTGCCACCCGGCCCGAGGGACAGGGGAACGAAAAACTGTTTTTT